This T cell receptor beta chain was identified during a study of blood T cell repertoires in COVID-19. Trimming at V came to 2 bases and at J to 4 bases, leaving 8 bases not matched to a gene. CDR1 and CDR2 from the germline V gene are SEHNR and FQNEAQ (reference sequence). The CDR3 sequence is 16 residues long. As originally analysed: Quantification of nucleated cells was approximated via reference gene primer amplification. Using immunoSEQ multiplex PCR, the repertoire was profiled, and TCRdb retains in-frame clones only, with some absent. D and trimming were read from the DNA, whereas the V and J calls and clone size are those reported in that table. The data contain approximately 120,000 clones, more than 60% of them singletons. This clone has a handful of counts.

Input material: peripheral blood. The TCR was taken from a woman in her seventies with acute or convalescent COVID-19. J is TRBJ2-3 and V is TRBV7-9; TRBD2 agrees at 8 bases. The CDR3, as DNA: TGTGCCAGCAGCTTACTCCTAGCGGGTCCCTCAGATACGCAGTATTTT. This encodes CASSLLLAGPSDTQYF.